The 19 T cell receptor beta chains below were found in one sample sequenced in a study of blood T cell repertoires in COVID-19. Profiling relied on immunoSEQ multiplex PCR, and the TCRdb table lists in-frame clones only, not all of them. The data hold 68,000 or so clones, with around 85% observed a single time. The sample consisted of peripheral blood. These receptors came from a woman in her 50s with acute or convalescent COVID-19.

The chain carries TRBV14 and TRBJ1-2; TRBD1 might be the D (5 bases). V was cut by 4 bases and J by 8 bases, with 14 bases left in between. The CDR3 extends over 13 amino acids. Germline CDR1 reads SGHDN; CDR2 reads FVKESK. CDR3 DNA sequence: TGTGCCAGCAGCCCAGCCAGGGTGTCCGGCTACACCTTC. Amino acid sequence: CASSPARVSGYTF.

This chain links TRBV4-1 with TRBJ1-6; the D gene is possibly TRBD1 (6 bases). Trimming took off 4 bases at V and 4 bases at J, with 8 bases between the two ends. Looked up from germline, CDR1 is MGHRA and CDR2 is YSYEKL. This CDR3 comprises 14 residues. CDR3 in DNA: TGCGCCAGCAGCCGCGGACAGTATAATTCACCCCTCCACTTT. It is translated as CASSRGQYNSPLHF.

This clone has just a few counts. This sequence joins TRBV23-1 and TRBJ1-5; 7 bases are a match to TRBD1. TRBV23-1 falls under the ORF class, with uncertain function. CDR3 length equals 17 residues. V lost 6 bases, J lost 4 bases, and 15 bases stayed unmatched. The CDR3 nucleotides are TGCGCCAGCAGACCTACAACAGGGGCGGACCAGAATCAGCCCCAGCATTTT. Its protein product is CASRPTTGADQNQPQHF.

This clone showed up just once. The chain combines TRBV3-1 (or the pseudogene TRBV3-2) with TRBJ2-2; tentatively, D is TRBD2 (6 bases). With 1 base removed from V and 0 bases from J, the gap between germline ends came to 9 bases. CDR3 length: 16 amino acids. Germline assignment: CDR1 LGHDT and CDR2 YNNKEL (reference sequence). CDR3 in DNA: TGTGCCAGCAGCCAAGGGCCGGGGGCGAACACCGGGGAGCTGTTTTTT. This sequence encodes CASSQGPGANTGELFF.

The J gene is TRBJ2-7, the V gene TRBV21-1; the DNA was not compared with TRBD2, the D call given in the table. TRBV21-1 is a known pseudogene. The CDR3 length is 15 residues. CDR3 loop: CASAQPLAKPYEQYF. CDR3 coding DNA: TGTGCCAGCGCCCAACCACTAGCGAAACCCTACGAGCAGTACTTC.

The sample holds a few counts of this clone. The CDR3 loop is CASSSTLAGAYNEQFF. Written as DNA, the CDR3 is TGTGCCAGCAGCTCTACTCTAGCGGGAGCCTACAATGAGCAGTTCTTC. The rearrangement uses TRBV7-2 and TRBJ2-1; the match to TRBD2 covers 10 bases. Trimming took 4 bases from V and 2 from J; bases not matched to a gene: 5. Germline CDR1 reads SGHTA; CDR2 reads FQGNSA. CDR3 length: 16 amino acids.

The genes are TRBV19 and TRBJ1-4; 8 bases align to TRBD1. V lost 7 bases, J lost 7 bases, and 5 bases stayed unmatched. This CDR3 contains 13 residues. The V gene's germline CDR1 is LNHDA and CDR2 SQIVND (reference sequence). This chain's CDR3 is CASKDRAGEKLFF. CDR3 coding DNA: TGTGCCAGTAAGGACAGGGCTGGTGAAAAACTGTTTTTT.

The table lists this clone with many counts. This sequence joins TRBV4-1 and TRBJ2-5, with D perhaps matching TRBD1 (5 bases). The V end was cut by 1 base, the J end by 7 bases, with 19 bases between. The CDR3 has 16 residues. Germline assignment: CDR1 MGHRA and CDR2 YSYEKL. CDR3 residues: CASSQVDMGFRGTQYF. The DNA of the CDR3 is TGCGCCAGCAGCCAAGTGGACATGGGGTTTAGAGGGACCCAGTACTTC.

V usage is TRBV5-6 and J usage is TRBJ1-3; the D gene is possibly TRBD1 (5 bases). Germline lookup yields CDR1 SGHDT and CDR2 YYEEEE. The CDR3 runs to 15 residues. V lost 0 bases, J lost 0 bases, and 7 bases lay in between. CDR3 sequence (DNA): TGTGCCAGCAGCTTGGACAGGATCTCTGGAAACACCATATATTTT. This encodes CASSLDRISGNTIYF.

V is TRBV6-5 and J is TRBJ1-2; D might be TRBD1 (6 bases). Germline V gene sequence: CDR1 MNHEY, CDR2 SVGAGI. The CDR3 totals 12 residues. Between the trimmed V and J ends, which lost 6 bases and 7 bases, there was a span of 12 bases. CDR3 in amino acids: CASRSGDAGYTF. CDR3 in DNA: TGTGCCAGCAGATCAGGGGACGCTGGCTACACCTTC.

The rearrangement uses TRBV15 and TRBJ1-5, with TRBD1 as a possible D gene (5 bases). The germline V gene has CDR1 LNHNV and CDR2 YYDKDF (reference sequence). The CDR3 spans 15 residues. V dropped 5 bases and J dropped 0 bases, with 11 bases sitting between them. The CDR3: CATSVDSYSNQPQHF. The CDR3 DNA sequence: TGTGCCACCAGCGTTGACAGTTATAGCAATCAGCCCCAGCATTTT.

The J gene is TRBJ2-2, the V gene TRBV7-2; D perhaps matches TRBD2 (5 bases). The CDR3 is 15 amino acids. V dropped 0 bases and J dropped 8 bases, with 13 bases sitting between them. CDR1 and CDR2 from the germline V gene are SGHTA and FQGNSA. CDR3 protein: CASSLAAGGFGELFF. Written as DNA, the CDR3 is TGTGCCAGCAGCTTAGCGGCGGGCGGCTTTGGGGAGCTGTTTTTT.

This clone was counted a few times. The V call is TRBV28, the J call TRBJ1-1; maybe TRBD1 (5 bases). CDR1 and CDR2 (germline): MDHEN, SYDVKM. CDR3 length: 12 amino acids. The ends were cut back, 2 bases at V and 7 bases at J, with 8 bases in the middle. The CDR3 nucleotides read TGTGCCAGCAGTTTACAGGGATTTGAAGCTTTCTTT. Translation gives CASSLQGFEAFF.

Regarding this clone: The identical CDR3 is also encoded by other nucleotide sequences in the sample. The chain recombines TRBV2 with TRBJ2-1; the match to TRBD2 covers 9 bases. The CDR3 contains 15 residues. The V gene's germline CDR1 is SNHLY and CDR2 FYNNEI. Trimming at V came to 5 bases and at J to 0 bases, leaving 2 bases not matched to a gene. The CDR3 loop reads CASSRSGGSYNEQFF. In DNA, the CDR3 is TGTGCCAGCAGTCGTAGCGGGGGCTCCTACAATGAGCAGTTCTTC.

The rearrangement joins TRBV2 to TRBJ1-1; 10 bases agree with TRBD1. This CDR3 comprises 13 residues. Germline assignment: CDR1 SNHLY and CDR2 FYNNEI. Germline trimming cut 8 bases from V and 10 bases from J; bases unmatched to any gene: 10. The CDR3 nucleotides are TGTGCCAGCGGCGATAGGGACAGGGGTACAGCTTTCTTT. As protein: CASGDRDRGTAFF.

The rearrangement links TRBV29-1 to TRBJ2-3, with D uncertain. Germline V lookup: CDR1 SQVTM, CDR2 ANQGSEA. Trimming stripped 4 bases from V and 0 bases from J, with 11 bases between. The CDR3 length is 14 residues. CDR3 coding DNA: TGCAGCGTTGTTTTAAGCACTAGCACAGATACGCAGTATTTT. Protein product: CSVVLSTSTDTQYF.

CDR3 bases: TGTGCCAGCAGCCAAGAGTGGGGGGTAGACAATGAGCAGTTCTTC. This encodes CASSQEWGVDNEQFF. The chain uses TRBV7-3 and TRBJ2-1, with D maybe TRBD2 (6 bases). This CDR3 region has 15 residues. Trimming removed 5 bases at V and 5 bases at J, with 16 bases between. From germline, CDR1 is SGHTA and CDR2 FQGTGA. The entire variable domain, with the rest obtained from reference TRBV7-3 and TRBJ2-1, is as follows: GAGVSQTPSNKVTEKGKYVELRCDPISGHTALYWYRQSLGQGPEFLIYFQGTGAADDSGLPNDRFFAVRPEGSVSTLKIQRTERGDSAVYLCASSQEWGVDNEQFFGPGTRLTVL.

This clone was seen a few times. The V gene is TRBV5-1, the J gene TRBJ1-1, with D tentatively TRBD1 (6 bases). In germline, CDR1 is SGHRS, CDR2 YFSETQ. This CDR3 is 14 amino acids long. The germline V and J ends were trimmed by 7 bases and 3 bases, with 16 bases remaining between them. For the CDR3, the DNA is TGCGCCAGCCGCGAGGGGGTTGGGTACACTGAAGCTTTCTTT. It translates to CASREGVGYTEAFF.

The chain uses TRBV5-1 and TRBJ2-3, with 9 bases lining up with TRBD2. Germline V gene sequence: CDR1 SGHRS, CDR2 YFSETQ. The CDR3 totals 17 residues. With V trimmed by 0 bases and J by 5 bases, 10 bases remained unmatched. The CDR3 nucleotides read TGCGCCAGCAGCTTGGTCGGAGGGGGACTAGCAAAAGATACGCAGTATTTT. It specifies CASSLVGGGLAKDTQYF.